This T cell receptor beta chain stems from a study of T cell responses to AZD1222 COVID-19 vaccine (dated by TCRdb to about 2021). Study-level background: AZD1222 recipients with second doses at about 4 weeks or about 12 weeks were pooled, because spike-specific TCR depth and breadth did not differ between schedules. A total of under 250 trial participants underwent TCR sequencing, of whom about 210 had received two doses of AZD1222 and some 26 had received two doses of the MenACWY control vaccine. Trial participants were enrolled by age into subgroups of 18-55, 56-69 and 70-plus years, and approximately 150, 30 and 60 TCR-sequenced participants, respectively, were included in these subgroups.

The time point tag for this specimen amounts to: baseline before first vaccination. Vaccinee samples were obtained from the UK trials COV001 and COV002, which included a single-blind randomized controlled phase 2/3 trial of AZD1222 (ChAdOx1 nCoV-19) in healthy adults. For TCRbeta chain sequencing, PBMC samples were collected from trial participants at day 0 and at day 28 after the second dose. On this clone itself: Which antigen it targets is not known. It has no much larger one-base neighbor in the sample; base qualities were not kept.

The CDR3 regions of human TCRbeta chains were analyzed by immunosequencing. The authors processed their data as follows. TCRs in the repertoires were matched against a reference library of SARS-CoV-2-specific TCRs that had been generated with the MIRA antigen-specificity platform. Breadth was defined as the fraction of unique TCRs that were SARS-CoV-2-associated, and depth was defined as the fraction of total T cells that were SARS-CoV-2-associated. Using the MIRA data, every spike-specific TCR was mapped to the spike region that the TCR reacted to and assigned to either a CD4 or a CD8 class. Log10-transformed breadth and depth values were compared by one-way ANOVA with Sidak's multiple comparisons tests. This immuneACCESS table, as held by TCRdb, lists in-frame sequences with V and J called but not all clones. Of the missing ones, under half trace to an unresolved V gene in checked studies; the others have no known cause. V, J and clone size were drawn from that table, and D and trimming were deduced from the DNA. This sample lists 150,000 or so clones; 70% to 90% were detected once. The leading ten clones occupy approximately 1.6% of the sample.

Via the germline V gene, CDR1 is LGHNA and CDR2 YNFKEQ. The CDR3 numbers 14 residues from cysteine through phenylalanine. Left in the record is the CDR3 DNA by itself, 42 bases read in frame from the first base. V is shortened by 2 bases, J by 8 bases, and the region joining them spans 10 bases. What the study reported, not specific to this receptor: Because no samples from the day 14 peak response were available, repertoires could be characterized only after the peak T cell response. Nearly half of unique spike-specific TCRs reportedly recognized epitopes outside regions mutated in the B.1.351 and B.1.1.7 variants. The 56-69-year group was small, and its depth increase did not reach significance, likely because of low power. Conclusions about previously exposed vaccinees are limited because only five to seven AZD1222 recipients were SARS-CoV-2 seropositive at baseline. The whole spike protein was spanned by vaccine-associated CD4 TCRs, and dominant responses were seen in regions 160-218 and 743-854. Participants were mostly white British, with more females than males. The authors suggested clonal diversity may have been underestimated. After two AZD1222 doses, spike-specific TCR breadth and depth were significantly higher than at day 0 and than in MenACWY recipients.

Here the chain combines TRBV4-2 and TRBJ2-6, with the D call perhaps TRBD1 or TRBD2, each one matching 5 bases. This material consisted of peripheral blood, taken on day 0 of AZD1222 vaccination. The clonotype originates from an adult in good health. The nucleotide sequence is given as TGTGCCAGCAGCCAACCTGAGGGGACCAACGTCCTGACTTTC. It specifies CASSQPEGTNVLTF.